What follows are 27 T cell receptor beta chains derived from one specimen sequenced in a study of shared clonotypes between healthy human individuals. Repertoires were generated with immunoSEQ multiplex PCR, while TCRdb's copy carries only in-frame clones and drops some. The sample lists 470,000 or so clones; 70% to 80% were seen once. Material: PBMCs. The source of these receptors is a woman in her forties in good health. Some clones in this sample may be carry-over from other donors' samples.

This clone appeared many times. V is TRBV29-1 and J is TRBJ2-5; D might be TRBD2 (6 bases). V was trimmed by 2 bases and J by 4 bases, leaving 14 bases between them. The germline CDR1 and CDR2 sequences are SQVTM and ANQGSEA. The CDR3 loop spans 14 amino acids. In nucleotides, the CDR3 is TGCAGCGTTGAAAGGGCGGGAAGGTCAGAGACCCAGTACTTC. This encodes CSVERAGRSETQYF.

The V call is TRBV15, the J call TRBJ1-6; TRBD1 might be the D (5 bases). The CDR3 is 18 amino acids. The germline gives CDR1 LNHNV, CDR2 YYDKDF (reference sequence). V dropped 1 base and J dropped 0 bases, with 13 bases sitting between them. CDR3 protein: CATSRGGAGSSYNSPLHF. The CDR3 coding sequence is TGTGCCACCAGCAGAGGTGGCGCAGGGAGCTCCTATAATTCACCCCTCCACTTT.

With respect to this clone: This specimen includes other DNA sequences encoding the same CDR3. V gene TRBV5-1 combines with J gene TRBJ2-3, with 7 bases lining up with TRBD1. The CDR3 runs to 15 residues. The V gene's germline CDR1 is SGHRS and CDR2 YFSETQ. Trimming cost V 0 bases and J 2 bases; bases outside gene matches: 3. CDR3 residues: CASSLVGTDTDTQYF. CDR3 in DNA: TGCGCCAGCAGCTTGGTCGGGACAGACACAGATACGCAGTATTTT.

V gene TRBV7-9 combines with J gene TRBJ2-2; possibly TRBD1 for D (5 bases). The V end lost 6 bases, the J end lost 4 bases, and 9 bases lay between the germline ends. Germline values: CDR1 SEHNR, CDR2 FQNEAQ (reference sequence). CDR3 length equals 13 residues. CDR3 coding DNA: TGTGCCAGCAGTTTGACAGCCACCGGGGAGCTGTTTTTT. Translated, it gives CASSLTATGELFF.

The chain has TRBV27 and TRBJ2-2; 9 nucleotides line up with TRBD2. There are 15 residues in the CDR3. V was clipped by 3 bases and J by 4 bases; unmatched bases: 3. Germline V gene lookup returns CDR1 MNHEY and CDR2 SMNVEV (reference sequence). CDR3 residues: CASSLVAGVTGELFF. DNA of the CDR3: TGTGCCAGCAGTTTGGTAGCGGGAGTCACCGGGGAGCTGTTTTTT.

The chain has TRBV7-2 and TRBJ2-7, with 11 bases identical to TRBD2. J lost 7 bases, V lost 1 base, and 6 bases had no gene match. The CDR3 extends over 15 amino acids. The germline gives CDR1 SGHTA, CDR2 FQGNSA. The CDR3 sequence is CASSLDSGRAWEQYF. The CDR3 nucleotides read TGTGCCAGCAGCTTAGATAGCGGGAGGGCCTGGGAGCAGTACTTC.

V gene TRBV23-1 combines with J gene TRBJ2-5, with 9 bases aligning to TRBD1. TRBV23-1 is given ORF status, its function remaining uncertain. The CDR3 covers 15 residues. V shed 2 bases and J 3 bases; nucleotides not matched to a gene: 4. CDR3 sequence reads: CASSQLRQGEETQYF. CDR3 DNA: TGCGCCAGCAGTCAACTGCGACAGGGGGAAGAGACCCAGTACTTC.

The genes are TRBV4-1 and TRBJ2-7; D is possibly TRBD2 (5 bases). Germline values: CDR1 MGHRA, CDR2 YSYEKL. V lost 2 bases, J lost 0 bases, and 20 bases lay in between. The CDR3 covers 18 residues. CDR3 sequence: CASSQSTNVAPSSYEQYF. Written as DNA, the CDR3 is TGCGCCAGCAGCCAATCTACGAATGTAGCGCCAAGCTCCTACGAGCAGTACTTC.

This clone was counted a few times. This sequence joins TRBV5-1 and TRBJ2-7; 15 bases line up with TRBD2. The ends lost 5 bases at V and 0 bases at J; junction bases unmatched: 6. CDR1 SGHRS and CDR2 YFSETQ come from the germline V gene. The CDR3 runs 17 residues. The CDR3 is CASSRGLAGGSSYEQYF. The CDR3 bases are TGCGCCAGCAGTCGGGGACTAGCGGGAGGAAGCTCCTACGAGCAGTACTTC.

The V call is TRBV5-1, the J call TRBJ1-6; D remains unclear. Trimming left V 0 bases short and J 4 bases short, with 5 bases between. This CDR3 comprises 14 residues. Germline CDR1 reads SGHRS; CDR2 reads YFSETQ. DNA for the CDR3: TGCGCCAGCAGCTTGGGGCTGTATAATTCACCCCTCCACTTT. Translated: CASSLGLYNSPLHF.

This clone showed up many times. CDR3: CASSLGLMGAEAFF. CDR3 bases: TGTGCCAGCAGCTTAGGTCTGATGGGAGCTGAAGCTTTCTTT. The chain combines TRBV7-9 with TRBJ1-1; D remains unclear. V lost 1 base and J lost 6, with 12 bases in between. Germline V gives CDR1 SEHNR, CDR2 FQNEAQ (reference sequence). The CDR3 contains 14 residues.

With respect to this clone: Since a much larger clone is just one base distant, this may be a read error. The chain couples TRBV11-2 to TRBJ1-1; 9 bases fit TRBD1. With V trimmed by 2 bases and J by 4 bases, 11 bases remained unmatched. The CDR3 has 17 residues. The germline V gene encodes CDR1 SGHAT and CDR2 FQNNGV. The CDR3 DNA reads as TGTGCCAGCAGCTTATGGGGGACAGGGCATAGGAGCACTGAAGCTTTCTTT. Translating it yields CASSLWGTGHRSTEAFF.

In its sample, this clone was seen once. This sequence joins TRBV6-5 and TRBJ2-5; a weak D match, TRBD2 (6 bases). The J call may not be correct, given that the DNA end is closer to TRBJ2-7. The CDR3 extends over 13 amino acids. Germline V CDR1 and CDR2: MNHEY, SVGAGI. The CDR3 nucleotides read TGTGCCAGCAGTTACGGGGGACTCTACGAGCAGTACTTC. It specifies CASSYGGLYEQYF.

This clone showed up just a few times. V and J are TRBV7-6 and TRBJ2-5, with TRBD2 matching 8 bases. This CDR3 has 14 residues. The trim removed 5 bases at V and 4 bases at J, leaving 6 bases unmatched. CDR1 is SGHVS, CDR2 FNYEAQ, per germline. The CDR3 DNA is TGTGCCAGCAGCAAAAGCGGGAGCCGAGAGACCCAGTACTTC. Its translation is CASSKSGSRETQYF.

The chain joins TRBV7-8 to TRBJ1-5; D call uncertain. Germline V CDR1 and CDR2: SGHVS, FQNEAQ. This CDR3 contains 15 residues. The V and J ends lost 5 bases and 4 bases respectively, with 15 bases between them. DNA of the CDR3: TGTGCCAGCAGCCCCAATAAGGCTAATAATCAGCCCCAGCATTTT. It specifies CASSPNKANNQPQHF.

This chain uses TRBV28 with TRBJ2-4, with 7 bases identical to TRBD1. The junction had 11 bases not matched to a gene; V was cut back by 6 bases and J by 0 bases. Germline V gene lookup returns CDR1 MDHEN and CDR2 SYDVKM. CDR3 length: 17 amino acids. The CDR3 DNA reads TGTGCCAGCAGAACGATCGAGGGACAGCTAGCCAAAAACATTCAGTACTTC. Amino acid sequence: CASRTIEGQLAKNIQYF.

This rearrangement joins TRBV11-2 to TRBJ2-7; 8 nucleotides align to TRBD2. Looked up from germline, CDR1 is SGHAT and CDR2 is FQNNGV. After removal of 3 bases from V and 0 bases from J, the junction contained 1 base not matched to a gene. This CDR3 contains 14 residues. The CDR3, as DNA: TGTGCCAGCAGCTTTAGCGGGAACTCCTACGAGCAGTACTTC. It translates to CASSFSGNSYEQYF.

The V call is TRBV27, the J call TRBJ2-1; no clear D gene. The CDR3 totals 11 residues. The V end lost 3 bases, the J end lost 8 bases, and 5 bases lay between the germline ends. Germline loops: CDR1 MNHEY, CDR2 SMNVEV (reference sequence). This CDR3 is CASSFNHEQFF. In DNA, the CDR3 is TGTGCCAGCAGTTTTAACCATGAGCAGTTCTTC.

This clone has just a few counts. V and J are TRBV7-3 and TRBJ2-2; 10 positions agree with TRBD1. CDR3 length: 15 amino acids. Germline loops: CDR1 SGHTA, CDR2 FQGTGA. With V trimmed by 3 bases and J by 6 bases, 4 bases remained unmatched. Here the CDR3 DNA reads TGTGCCAGCAGCTTCGTCGGGACAGGGGCCGGGGAGCTGTTTTTT. Its protein is CASSFVGTGAGELFF.

The V call is TRBV6-4, the J call TRBJ2-1, with 8 bases identical to TRBD2. V shed 5 bases, J shed 5 bases, and the junction held 5 bases outside the gene matches. The CDR3 consists of 14 residues. Germline V gives CDR1 MRHNA, CDR2 SNTAGT. In DNA, the CDR3 is TGTGCCAGCAGTACCGGACTAGCCAACAATGAGCAGTTCTTC. It encodes CASSTGLANNEQFF.

This chain joins TRBV28 and TRBJ2-7, with TRBD1 as a possible D gene (5 bases). CDR1 and CDR2 from the germline V gene are MDHEN and SYDVKM. The V end was cut by 8 bases, the J end by 5 bases, with 7 bases between. This CDR3 spans 10 amino acids. CDR3 sequence (DNA): TGTGCCAGCGGGGCCCACGAGCAGTACTTC. Protein product: CASGAHEQYF.

This chain joins TRBV27 and TRBJ1-2, with 9 bases identical to TRBD1. J lost 2 bases, V lost 6 bases, and 13 bases had no gene match. The V gene's germline CDR1 is MNHEY and CDR2 SMNVEV (reference sequence). The CDR3 consists of 17 residues. The CDR3 DNA reads TGTGCCAGCAGGAACCACGGCCGGGACAGGGCAAACTATGGCTACACCTTC. This gives the protein CASRNHGRDRANYGYTF.

The V call is TRBV2, the J call TRBJ1-5, with no clear D. CDR3 length: 12 amino acids. Deletions cut 7 bases from V and 1 base from J, with 5 bases between. In germline, CDR1 is SNHLY, CDR2 FYNNEI. The CDR3 DNA reads TGTGCCAGCAAATGGAGCAATCAGCCCCAGCATTTT. This codes for CASKWSNQPQHF.

J is TRBJ2-5 and V is TRBV7-3; weak D call: TRBD2 (7 bases). This CDR3 has 14 amino acids. From germline, CDR1 is SGHTA and CDR2 FQGTGA. The V gene lost 3 bases and the J gene lost 1 base, with 9 bases spanning the gap. The CDR3 coding sequence is TGTGCCAGCAGCTTGGGGGGGGCCCAAGAGACCCAGTACTTC. Its translation is CASSLGGAQETQYF. The whole variable domain, remainder taken from reference TRBV7-3 and TRBJ2-5, is GAGVSQTPSNKVTEKGKYVELRCDPISGHTALYWYRQSLGQGPEFLIYFQGTGAADDSGLPNDRFFAVRPEGSVSTLKIQRTERGDSAVYLCASSLGGAQETQYFGPGTRLLVL.

CDR3 loop: CSASLIETQYF. Here the CDR3 DNA reads TGCAGTGCTAGTCTTATTGAGACCCAGTACTTC. The rearrangement uses TRBV20-1 and TRBJ2-5; unclear D gene. Per germline, CDR1 DFQATT and CDR2 SNEGSKA (reference sequence). Trimming pared 3 bases from V and 5 bases from J, leaving 7 bases between. CDR3 length: 11 amino acids.

The chain joins TRBV2 to TRBJ2-5, with no clear D. Germline assignment: CDR1 SNHLY and CDR2 FYNNEI. There are 14 residues in the CDR3. Trimming left V 6 bases short and J 1 base short, with 12 bases between. The CDR3 spells CASRDGVLQETQYF. The CDR3 DNA sequence: TGTGCCAGCAGGGATGGGGTCCTCCAAGAGACCCAGTACTTC.

This chain connects TRBV4-3 to TRBJ2-1; D is undetermined. Trimming stripped 2 bases from V and 6 bases from J, with 14 bases between. The CDR3 is 15 amino acids. Germline lookup yields CDR1 LGHNA and CDR2 YSLEER. DNA of the CDR3: TGCGCCAGCAGCCAAAGATTAGGCGGTTTCAATGAGCAGTTCTTC. It specifies CASSQRLGGFNEQFF.